Each of the 8 T cell receptor beta chains below was sequenced from the same sample in a study of blood T cell repertoires in COVID-19. This table comes from immunoSEQ multiplex PCR, and its TCRdb copy is limited to in-frame clones, with some not included. Among about 370,000 clones listed, roughly 90% were seen once. Input material: peripheral blood. These receptors were taken from a woman aged 30 to 39 with COVID-19, enrolled during active disease.

The V call is TRBV7-6, the J call TRBJ2-7; D is possibly TRBD2 (5 bases). Trimming took 1 base from V and 9 from J, leaving 22 bases between them. Germline loops: CDR1 SGHVS, CDR2 FNYEAQ. The CDR3 spans 16 residues. In DNA form, the CDR3 reads TGTGCCAGCAGCTTAGAGGTGCCCACAAAGGACTCCCCGCAGTACTTC. Its protein product is CASSLEVPTKDSPQYF.

This rearrangement joins TRBV4-3 to TRBJ1-6, with 7 bases that match TRBD1. The germline CDR1 and CDR2 sequences are LGHNA and YSLEER. The trim removed 4 bases at V and 6 bases at J, leaving 9 bases unmatched. The CDR3 is 16 residues long. CDR3 coding DNA: TGCGCCAGCAGCCTACAAGCAGGGGGAGGTAATTCACCCCTCCACTTT. Translation gives CASSLQAGGGNSPLHF.

The chain has TRBV4-1 and TRBJ2-1, with 9 bases matching TRBD1. This CDR3 has 15 residues. CDR1 is MGHRA, CDR2 YSYEKL, per germline. V lost 3 bases and J lost 8; bases outside the gene matches: 8. The chain's CDR3 is CASSHSRTGDDEQFF. CDR3 coding DNA: TGCGCCAGCAGCCATTCAAGGACAGGGGACGATGAGCAGTTCTTC.

The gene calls are TRBV14 and TRBJ1-6; D perhaps matches TRBD1 (5 bases). The CDR3 covers 14 residues. Germline assignment: CDR1 SGHDN and CDR2 FVKESK. Trimming took 5 bases from V and 15 from J, leaving 20 bases between them. CDR3 in DNA: TGTGCCAGCAGCTCGACGGGGGGGTCGGACCGCCTCCACTTT. Translation gives CASSSTGGSDRLHF.

The V gene is TRBV7-8, the J gene TRBJ1-2; TRBD1 matches 8 bases. The germline CDR1 and CDR2 sequences are SGHVS and FQNEAQ. With 4 bases clipped from V and 6 bases from J, the junction kept 7 bases outside the gene matches. The CDR3 extends over 14 amino acids. In nucleotides, the CDR3 is TGTGCCAGCAGCTCCCGGACAGGGCGGAATGGCTACACCTTC. Its protein product is CASSSRTGRNGYTF.

V is TRBV4-1 and J is TRBJ2-3, with 8 bases identical to TRBD2. The CDR3 spans 16 residues. The ends lost 2 bases at V and 5 bases at J; junction bases unmatched: 9. CDR1 is MGHRA and CDR2 is YSYEKL in the germline V gene. The CDR3 here is CASSQKGGGPGDTQYF. CDR3 coding DNA: TGCGCCAGCAGCCAAAAAGGCGGGGGGCCGGGAGATACGCAGTATTTT.

The chain joins TRBV19 to TRBJ2-2; perhaps TRBD1 as D (6 bases). V lost 6 bases to trimming and J lost 7 bases, with 9 bases between them. Germline-derived CDR1 and CDR2 are LNHDA and SQIVND (reference sequence). This CDR3 has 12 amino acids. CDR3 in DNA: TGTGCCAGTAGCCCACAGGGCGGGGAGCTGTTTTTT. It codes for CASSPQGGELFF.

This chain joins TRBV7-9 and TRBJ1-3; no firm D call. V lost 7 bases, J lost 8 bases, and 18 bases lay in between. The CDR3 contains 14 residues. Germline lookup yields CDR1 SEHNR and CDR2 FQNEAQ (reference sequence). The CDR3 DNA reads TGTGCCAGCACCTCCGCCGGAGTGGGAGACACCATATATTTT. Amino acids: CASTSAGVGDTIYF.